The 8 T cell receptor beta chains presented below share a single source sample, sequenced in a study of blood T cells in healthy people across ages (dated by TCRdb to the mid-2010s). The library was made by 5' RACE. The listed sequencing device is Illumina HiSeq 2500. A second PCR of about 6 to 11 cycles was performed with a sample-barcoded 5' primer and a J-beta primer mix. Clones were called with MiXCR by TCRdb after fastp trimmed the public reads at Q25, and only in-frame beta chains were retained. Here each entry gathers all rows of one CDR3 protein and keeps the most common genes and DNA. Recorded for this sample are approximately 800,000 distinct CDR3 sequences; 55% to 65% of them occurred a single time. The ten most abundant clones make up approximately 30% of the sample. The sequencing input was blood. The receptor source for this set is a man aged 25-40 years in good health.

This clonotype occurred many times. This chain links TRBV12-3 or TRBV12-4 with TRBJ1-1; D remains unclear. CDR3 length equals 11 residues. Trimming took off 7 bases at V and 8 bases at J, with 11 bases between the two ends. The CDR3 protein is CASKQVGEAFF. The CDR3 nucleotides are TGTGCCAGCAAGCAAGTAGGCGAAGCTTTCTTT.

This clonotype was found a few times. The gene calls are TRBV4-3 and TRBJ2-7; TRBD2 is a possible D gene (6 bases). The CDR3 spans 17 residues. Trimming removed 0 bases from V and 3 bases from J, with 18 bases in between. CDR1 LGHNA and CDR2 YSLEER come from the germline V gene. CDR3 coding DNA: TGCGCCAGCAGCCAAGACAGGGTGGCGGTGGGACTCTACGAGCAGTACTTC. This sequence encodes CASSQDRVAVGLYEQYF.

In its sample, this clonotype was seen once. The gene calls are TRBV6-2 or TRBV6-3 and TRBJ2-4, with 7 bases that match TRBD1. The assigned J gene may be wrong: the sequence end matches TRBJ2-7 better. Per the germline V gene, CDR1 is MNHEY and CDR2 is SVGEGT. The CDR3 is made up of 15 amino acids. CDR3 protein: CASSASRDRAYEQYF. Written as DNA, the CDR3 is TGTGCCAGCAGTGCCTCTCGGGACAGAGCTTACGAGCAGTACTTC.

The count of this clonotype is one. The gene calls are TRBV27 and TRBJ2-4; D may be TRBD2 (7 bases). The J call may be in error: the DNA end matches TRBJ2-5 better. Per germline, CDR1 MNHEY and CDR2 SMNVEV (reference sequence). The CDR3 sequence is 15 residues long. The DNA of the CDR3 is TGTGCCAGCAGTTTAGGGGGGGCCTGGGAGGAGACCCAGTACTTC. It specifies CASSLGGAWEETQYF.

This clonotype has more than one count but fewer than ten. The V gene is TRBV9, the J gene TRBJ2-1; D is ambiguous. V was shortened by 4 bases and J by 8 bases, with 13 bases between the two germline ends. The CDR3 is made up of 13 amino acids. Germline assignment: CDR1 SGDLS and CDR2 YYNGEE. DNA of the CDR3: TGTGCCAGCAGCTTCGGACCTGGCGATGAGCAGTTCTTC. It codes for CASSFGPGDEQFF.

This clonotype was seen a few times. The CDR3 spells CSAHFTGAGEQYF. The CDR3 DNA reads TGCAGTGCTCACTTCACAGGGGCCGGGGAGCAGTACTTC. The V and J genes are TRBV20-1 and TRBJ2-7; 7 bases match TRBD1. Germline CDR1 reads DFQATT; CDR2 reads SNEGSKA (reference sequence). This CDR3 region has 13 residues. With V trimmed by 5 bases and J by 7 bases, 11 bases remained unmatched.

As for this clonotype: Sequence at one end of the junction differs from germline and may be a read error. The chain employs TRBV4-2 and TRBJ2-3; the match to TRBD2 covers 12 bases. The CDR3 loop spans 16 amino acids. Per the germline V gene, CDR1 is LGHNA and CDR2 is YNFKEQ. Here the CDR3 reads CVSSRGLAGPTDTQYF. The CDR3 nucleotides read TGTGTCAGCAGCCGGGGACTAGCGGGCCCTACAGATACGCAGTATTTT.

The J gene is TRBJ1-2, the V gene TRBV20-1; D gene ambiguous. The V gene lost 5 bases and the J gene lost 1 base, with 8 bases spanning the gap. This CDR3 spans 12 amino acids. CDR1 and CDR2 (germline): DFQATT, SNEGSKA (reference sequence). The CDR3 coding sequence is TGCAGTGCTCCCCTAATTAACTATGGCTACACCTTC. Translation gives CSAPLINYGYTF.